This is a list of T cell receptor beta chains from one sample in a study of blood T cell repertoires in COVID-19. Only in-frame clones appear in the TCRdb table, and some are missing; sequencing was by immunoSEQ multiplex PCR. The sample shows more than 150,000 clones, roughly nine tenths of them seen only once. Sample: peripheral blood. The receptors shown here come from a woman in her thirties or forties with acute or convalescent COVID-19. CDR3s include the opening cysteine and the closing phenylalanine or tryptophan. A D gene is named only where the DNA matches it firmly.

>TRBJ2-6|TRBV18|18|-
CASARLEGTISGANVLTF
TGTGCCAGCGCCCGTCTGGAGGGAACTATCTCTGGGGCCAACGTCCTGACTTTC
>TRBJ2-5|TRBV6-5|15|-
CASGTTGTSQETQYF
TGTGCCAGCGGAACCACCGGGACTTCACAAGAGACCCAGTACTTC
>TRBJ2-5|TRBV28|13|-
CASSRTDQETQYF
TGTGCCAGCAGTCGGACAGACCAAGAGACCCAGTACTTC
>TRBJ2-4|TRBV5-1|15|TRBD1
CASSPDRGTKNIQYF
TGCGCCAGCAGCCCGGACAGGGGGACCAAAAACATTCAGTACTTC
>TRBJ2-1|TRBV9|17|-
CASSVAVEGAGYNEQFF
TGTGCCAGCAGCGTAGCTGTGGAAGGGGCAGGGTACAATGAGCAGTTCTTC
>TRBJ1-6|TRBV5-6|13|TRBD1
CASSPDRDSPLHF
TGTGCCAGCAGCCCAGACAGGGATTCACCCCTCCACTTT
>TRBJ1-2|TRBV3-1/TRBV3-2|15|-
CASSQGQGWLRGYTF
TGTGCCAGCAGCCAGGGGCAGGGCTGGCTAAGGGGCTACACCTTC
>TRBJ1-1|TRBV28|14|TRBD1
CASRRTGGAAEAFF
TGTGCCAGCAGGCGAACAGGGGGCGCCGCTGAAGCTTTCTTT
>TRBJ2-5|TRBV2|17|TRBD2
CASSSTTSGGPQETQYF
TGTGCCAGCAGTTCGACGACTAGCGGGGGGCCCCAAGAGACCCAGTACTTC
>TRBJ2-2|TRBV7-8|14|-
CASSLGGNTGELFF
TGTGCCAGCAGCTTAGGAGGGAACACCGGGGAGCTGTTTTTT